The following is a T cell receptor (beta chain) sequence with its context. Its antigen remains unidentified. The data were obtained in a study of radiotherapy plus CTLA-4 blockade in lung cancer. Study context: For roughly 19% of patients, objective responses occurred, and around 31% had disease control.

Study conclusions and caveats: Interferon-beta and early blood T cell clone dynamics reportedly predicted response best. The study found tumor-derived TCR clones expanded in blood after radiotherapy plus ipilimumab.

Patients had chemo-refractory metastatic non-small-cell lung cancer and received focal radiation plus CTLA-4 blockade that used ipilimumab. The table came from immunoSEQ multiplex PCR; TCRdb's copy has only in-frame clones and leaves some out. The sample carries approximately 47,000 clones, roughly four fifths recorded once. The sequences come from peripheral blood, collected from a patient treated with radiotherapy plus ipilimumab. The sequence was obtained from a human donor with non-small cell lung cancer who had stable disease on radiotherapy plus ipilimumab.

CDR3 sequence: CASSIAHSYEQYF. The CDR3 region has the DNA TGTGCCAGTAGTATCGCGCATTCCTACGAGCAGTACTTC. The rearrangement joins TRBV19 to TRBJ2-7; D remains ambiguous. V lost 3 bases, J lost 1 base, and 7 bases lay in between. The germline CDR1 and CDR2 sequences are LNHDA and SQIVND (reference sequence). This CDR3 has 13 amino acids.